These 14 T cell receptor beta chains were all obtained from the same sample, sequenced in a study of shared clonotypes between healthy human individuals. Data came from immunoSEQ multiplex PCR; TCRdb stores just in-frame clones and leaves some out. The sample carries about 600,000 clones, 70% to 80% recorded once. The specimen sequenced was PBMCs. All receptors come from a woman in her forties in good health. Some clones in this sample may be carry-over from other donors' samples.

CDR3 in amino acids: CASSERDTDTQYF. The CDR3 DNA follows: TGTGCCAGCAGTGAAAGGGACACAGATACGCAGTATTTT. V is TRBV6-1 and J is TRBJ2-3; D not resolved. The CDR3 runs 13 residues. Trimming stripped 2 bases from V and 2 bases from J, with 5 bases between. The germline CDR1 and CDR2 sequences are MNHNS and SASEGT.

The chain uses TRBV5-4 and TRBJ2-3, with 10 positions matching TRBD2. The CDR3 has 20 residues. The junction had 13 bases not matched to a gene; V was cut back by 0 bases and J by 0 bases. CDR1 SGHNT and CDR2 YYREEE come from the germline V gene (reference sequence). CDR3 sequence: CASSLAGGASGRGSTDTQYF. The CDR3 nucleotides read TGTGCCAGCAGCTTGGCGGGGGGGGCTAGCGGGAGAGGGAGCACAGATACGCAGTATTTT.

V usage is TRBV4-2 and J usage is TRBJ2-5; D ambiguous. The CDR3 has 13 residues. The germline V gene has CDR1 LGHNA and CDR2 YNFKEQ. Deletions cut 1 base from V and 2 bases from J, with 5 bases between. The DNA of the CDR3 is TGTGCCAGCAGCCAAGGACCACAAGAGACCCAGTACTTC. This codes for CASSQGPQETQYF.

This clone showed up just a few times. Here the CDR3 DNA reads TGTGCCACCAGCAGAGATAGACCACGGGAGACCCAGTACTTC. This codes for CATSRDRPRETQYF. The rearrangement joins TRBV15 to TRBJ2-5; no clear D. The ends were cut back, 0 bases at V and 5 bases at J, with 10 bases in the middle. This CDR3 spans 14 amino acids. The germline gives CDR1 LNHNV, CDR2 YYDKDF (reference sequence).

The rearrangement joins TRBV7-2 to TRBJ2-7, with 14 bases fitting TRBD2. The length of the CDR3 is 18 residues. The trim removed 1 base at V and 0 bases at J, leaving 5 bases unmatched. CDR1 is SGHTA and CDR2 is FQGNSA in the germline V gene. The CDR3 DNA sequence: TGTGCCAGCAGCTTAGGGACTAGCGGGAGGCCGAGCTCCTACGAGCAGTACTTC. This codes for CASSLGTSGRPSSYEQYF.

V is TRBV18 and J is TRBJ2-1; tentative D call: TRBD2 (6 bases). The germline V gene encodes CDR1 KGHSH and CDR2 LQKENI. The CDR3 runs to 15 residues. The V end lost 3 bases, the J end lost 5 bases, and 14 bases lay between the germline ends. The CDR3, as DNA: TGTGCCAGCTCACCGCTGAAGGAGGGGAACAATGAGCAGTTCTTC. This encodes CASSPLKEGNNEQFF.

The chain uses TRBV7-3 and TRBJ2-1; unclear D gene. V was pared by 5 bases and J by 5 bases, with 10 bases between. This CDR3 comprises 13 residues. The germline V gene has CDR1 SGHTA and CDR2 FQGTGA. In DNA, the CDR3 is TGTGCCAGCAGCACGTGGGTAAACAATGAGCAGTTCTTC. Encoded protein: CASSTWVNNEQFF.

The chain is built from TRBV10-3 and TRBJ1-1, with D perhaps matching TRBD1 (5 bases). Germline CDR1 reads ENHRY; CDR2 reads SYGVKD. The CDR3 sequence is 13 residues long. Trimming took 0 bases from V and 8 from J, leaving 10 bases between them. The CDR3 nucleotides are TGTGCCATCAGTGAGTCGACTGGGGGAGAAGCTTTCTTT. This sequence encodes CAISESTGGEAFF.

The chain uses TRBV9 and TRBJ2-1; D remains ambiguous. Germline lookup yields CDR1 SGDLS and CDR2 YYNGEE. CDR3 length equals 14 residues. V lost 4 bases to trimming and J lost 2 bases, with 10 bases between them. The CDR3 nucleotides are TGTGCCAGCAGCCCCCAATCAACCTACAATGAGCAGTTCTTC. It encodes CASSPQSTYNEQFF.

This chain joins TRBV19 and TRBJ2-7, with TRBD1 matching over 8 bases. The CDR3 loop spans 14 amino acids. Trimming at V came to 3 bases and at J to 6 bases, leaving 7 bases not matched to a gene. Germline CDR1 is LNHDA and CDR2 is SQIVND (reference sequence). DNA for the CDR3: TGTGCCAGTAGTATCCAGGGGGCTTTTTCCGAGCAGTACTTC. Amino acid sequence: CASSIQGAFSEQYF.

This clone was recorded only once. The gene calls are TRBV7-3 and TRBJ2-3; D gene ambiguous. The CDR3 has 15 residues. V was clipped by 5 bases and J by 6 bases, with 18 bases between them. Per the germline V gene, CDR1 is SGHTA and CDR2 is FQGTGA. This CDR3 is CASSPQTGSRDTQYF. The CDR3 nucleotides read TGTGCCAGCAGCCCCCAAACTGGGTCCCGGGATACGCAGTATTTT.

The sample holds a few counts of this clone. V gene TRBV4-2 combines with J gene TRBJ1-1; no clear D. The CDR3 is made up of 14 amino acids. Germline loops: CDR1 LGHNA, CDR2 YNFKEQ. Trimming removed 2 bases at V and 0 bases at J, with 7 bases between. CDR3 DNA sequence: TGTGCCAGCAGCCAATTTGTCCTGAACACTGAAGCTTTCTTT. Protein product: CASSQFVLNTEAFF.

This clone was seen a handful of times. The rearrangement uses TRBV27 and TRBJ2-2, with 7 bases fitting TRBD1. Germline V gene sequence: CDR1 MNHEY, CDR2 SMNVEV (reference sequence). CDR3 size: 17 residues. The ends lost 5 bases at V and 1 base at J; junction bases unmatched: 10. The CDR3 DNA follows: TGTGCCAGCAGTGGAGGACGACAGGGACGGAACACCGGGGAGCTGTTTTTT. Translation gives CASSGGRQGRNTGELFF.

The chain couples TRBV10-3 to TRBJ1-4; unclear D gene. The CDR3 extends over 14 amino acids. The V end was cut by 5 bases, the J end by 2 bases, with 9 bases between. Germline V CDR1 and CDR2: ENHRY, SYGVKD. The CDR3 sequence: CAISKDSTNEKLFF. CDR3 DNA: TGTGCCATCAGTAAGGATTCCACTAATGAAAAACTGTTTTTT.